This TCR beta chain was documented in a study of regulatory T cells in long-lasting Graves disease. Broader study findings: Shared public clonotypes totalled some 2,500 in persistent patients, compared with 966 in new patients.

The CDR3 is 16 residues long. The V gene lost 4 bases and the J gene lost 6 bases, with 24 bases spanning the gap. CDR1 and CDR2 (germline): SQVTM, ANQGSEA. For TCR beta, libraries came from iRepertoire HTBI primers and Arm-PCR of CDR3 regions. In the authors' workflow: Some 60 TRBV and approximately 13 TRBJ segments were identified across samples. Each CDR3 protein gets one entry after TCRdb re-called the multiplex PCR reads with MiXCR. TCRdb assigned the V and J calls; the authors' analysis was not used. The sample has under 500,000 distinct CDR3 sequences; less than 25% are singletons. Described time point: persistent/refractory GD, antithyroid drugs over 5 years with positive TRAb. PBMC-derived RNA was used for the TCR library. A roughly 9-milliliter sample of peripheral blood was drawn into EDTA tubes. This clonotype was seen a handful of times. The antigen is unknown.

The origin of this receptor is a female donor with Graves disease. This sequence joins TRBV29-1 and TRBJ1-2, with a tentative D call TRBD1 (5 bases). The sample was peripheral blood mononuclear cells (PBMCs), taken when the disease was refractory, from a patient treated with antithyroid drugs. The CDR3 region has the DNA TGCAGCGTTGTTCTGTTGGCTCTTCCGGGACTAGATGGCTACACCTTC. This translates into CSVVLLALPGLDGYTF. Full variable domain (remainder filled in from reference TRBV29-1 and TRBJ1-2): SAVISQKPSRDICQRGTSLTIQCQVDSQVTMMFWYRQQPGQSLTLIATANQGSEATYESGFVIDKFPISRPNLTFSTLTVSNMSPEDSSIYLCSVVLLALPGLDGYTFGSGTRLTVV.